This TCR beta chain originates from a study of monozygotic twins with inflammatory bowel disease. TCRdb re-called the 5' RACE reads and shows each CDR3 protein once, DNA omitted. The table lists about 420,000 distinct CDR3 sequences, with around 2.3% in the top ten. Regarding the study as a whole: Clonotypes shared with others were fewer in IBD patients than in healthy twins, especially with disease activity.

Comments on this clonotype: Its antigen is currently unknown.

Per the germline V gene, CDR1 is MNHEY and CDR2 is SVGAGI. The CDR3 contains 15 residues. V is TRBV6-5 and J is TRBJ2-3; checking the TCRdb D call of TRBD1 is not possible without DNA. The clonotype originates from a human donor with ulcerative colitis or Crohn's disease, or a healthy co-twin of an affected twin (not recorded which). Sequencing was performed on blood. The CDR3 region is CASSYDGPPEDTQYF.